Below, 30 T cell receptor beta chains from the same sample are listed, as sequenced in a study of blood T cells in healthy people across ages. The use of a sample-barcoded 5' primer and a J-beta primer mix characterized a second PCR of roughly 6 to 11 cycles. TCRdb passed the 5' RACE reads through MiXCR, listing each CDR3 protein once. The data show hundreds of thousands of distinct CDR3 sequences, about 42% seen once. The sample was blood. The origin of the receptors is a man in his 60s in good health.

V usage is TRBV20-1 and J usage is TRBJ2-3; D gene ambiguous. Trimming stripped 0 bases from V and 5 bases from J, with 15 bases between. The V gene's germline CDR1 is DFQATT and CDR2 SNEGSKA (reference sequence). This CDR3 has 15 residues. CDR3 sequence: CSARDLRAWRDTQYF. Written as DNA, the CDR3 is TGCAGTGCTAGAGATCTCCGGGCTTGGAGAGATACGCAGTATTTT.

The V and J genes are TRBV6-5 and TRBJ1-2, with 7 bases fitting TRBD1. The CDR3 is 15 amino acids. V lost 4 bases to trimming and J lost 8 bases; unmatched junction nucleotides: 13. Germline-derived CDR1 and CDR2 are MNHEY and SVGAGI. In nucleotides, the CDR3 is TGTGCCAGCAGTTTTGCAGGGGGAGGACTATTGGGCTACACCTTC. Its translation: CASSFAGGGLLGYTF.

The genes are TRBV2 and TRBJ1-1; D may be TRBD1 (6 bases). The V end lost 2 bases, the J end lost 2 bases, and 9 bases lay between the germline ends. In germline, CDR1 is SNHLY, CDR2 FYNNEI. The CDR3 consists of 14 residues. CDR3 in amino acids: CASSERGVNTEAFF. CDR3 sequence (DNA): TGTGCCAGCAGTGAAAGGGGGGTAAACACTGAAGCTTTCTTT.

The chain combines TRBV7-9 with TRBJ1-4; the D is unclear. V lost 5 bases to trimming and J lost 4 bases, with 5 bases between them. The CDR3 is 12 amino acids. Germline CDR1 and CDR2: SEHNR and FQNEAQ (reference sequence). Written as DNA, the CDR3 is TGTGCCAGCAGCCGTTTTAATGAAAAACTGTTTTTT. Its protein is CASSRFNEKLFF.

At least ten counts were recorded for this clonotype. For the CDR3, the DNA is TGCAGCGTTGCGATCGGGCAGAAGCCCTACGAGCAGTACTTC. It codes for CSVAIGQKPYEQYF. V and J are TRBV29-1 and TRBJ2-7; D is undetermined. Germline-derived CDR1 and CDR2 are SQVTM and ANQGSEA. V lost 4 bases and J lost 2, with 15 bases in between. CDR3 length: 14 residues.

Comments on this clonotype: An end of the junction does not agree with germline; a read error may underlie this. The V call is TRBV7-8, the J call TRBJ1-5; no clear D. CDR1 SGHVS and CDR2 FQNEAQ come from the germline V gene. This CDR3 has 14 amino acids. CDR3 bases: TGTGCCGGCAGCTTAGGTACGACGGGTCAGCCCCAGCATTTT. Its protein product is CAGSLGTTGQPQHF.

A few counts support this clonotype. The J gene is TRBJ2-7, the V gene TRBV6-5; 12 bases are shared with TRBD1. V lost 2 bases to trimming and J lost 4 bases; unmatched junction nucleotides: 3. This CDR3 comprises 15 residues. Germline V CDR1 and CDR2: MNHEY, SVGAGI. CDR3 loop: CASSYGTGGRYEQYF. CDR3 coding DNA: TGTGCCAGCAGTTACGGGACAGGGGGCAGGTACGAGCAGTACTTC.

The CDR3 bases are TGTGCCAGCAGCCCATCCGGGGTGAATGAGCAGTTCTTC. It encodes CASSPSGVNEQFF. The genes are TRBV7-2 and TRBJ2-1, with D possibly matching TRBD2 (5 bases). CDR3 size: 13 residues. V was pared by 5 bases and J by 7 bases, with 12 bases between. The germline V gene encodes CDR1 SGHTA and CDR2 FQGNSA.

The chain has TRBV6-2 or TRBV6-3 and TRBJ1-1; D is perhaps TRBD1 (5 bases). CDR1 and CDR2 from the germline V gene are MNHEY and SVGEGT. The V gene lost 5 bases and the J gene lost 4 bases, with 17 bases spanning the gap. This CDR3 is 15 amino acids long. CDR3 nucleotides: TGTGCCAGCAGTCCCCGGGGGGGATTGAGCACTGAAGCTTTCTTT. Protein sequence: CASSPRGGLSTEAFF.

The V call is TRBV20-1, the J call TRBJ2-4; the D gene could be TRBD1 or TRBD2 (6 bases each). The CDR3 sequence is 14 residues long. V was trimmed by 5 bases and J by 8 bases, leaving 19 bases between them. Germline V lookup: CDR1 DFQATT, CDR2 SNEGSKA (reference sequence). The CDR3 protein is CSALRQDYHDIQYF. CDR3 in DNA: TGCAGTGCTCTCCGACAGGACTATCACGACATTCAGTACTTC.

The chain combines TRBV6-2 or TRBV6-3 with TRBJ2-3; 7 nucleotides agree with TRBD1. The CDR3 contains 15 residues. Looked up from germline, CDR1 is MNHEY and CDR2 is SVGEGT. Losses at the gene ends were 2 bases for V and 4 bases for J; bases not matched to a gene: 6. This chain's CDR3 is CASSYETGIADTQYF. CDR3 DNA sequence: TGTGCCAGCAGTTACGAGACAGGGATTGCAGATACGCAGTATTTT.

The chain uses TRBV2 and TRBJ2-7; 8 bases are a match to TRBD1. V shed 8 bases and J 5 bases; nucleotides not matched to a gene: 8. Per germline, CDR1 SNHLY and CDR2 FYNNEI. This CDR3 spans 13 amino acids. The CDR3 nucleotides are TGTGCCAGCGCACCGGGACAGGATAACGAGCAGTACTTC. This codes for CASAPGQDNEQYF.

The chain has TRBV6-2 or TRBV6-3 and TRBJ2-5, with TRBD1 identical over 8 bases. The junction had 6 bases not matched to a gene; V was cut back by 6 bases and J by 0 bases. The germline V gene has CDR1 MNHEY and CDR2 SVGEGT. The CDR3 is 15 residues long. This CDR3 is CASRARTGYQETQYF. CDR3 nucleotides: TGTGCCAGCAGAGCTCGGACAGGGTACCAAGAGACCCAGTACTTC.

The J gene is TRBJ1-2, the V gene TRBV20-1; 9 nucleotides match TRBD1. V trimming: 5 bases; J trimming: 4 bases; junction bases outside the gene matches: 5. CDR1 and CDR2 (germline): DFQATT, SNEGSKA (reference sequence). CDR3 length: 13 amino acids. CDR3: CSASQGATYGYTF. The CDR3, as DNA: TGCAGTGCTTCACAGGGGGCCACCTATGGCTACACCTTC.

This clonotype was seen a few times. The gene calls are TRBV11-3 and TRBJ2-1, with 9 nucleotides matching TRBD1. The V gene's germline CDR1 is SGHNT and CDR2 YENEEA. The CDR3 length is 15 residues. V shed 5 bases, J shed 5 bases, and the junction held 7 bases outside the gene matches. The CDR3 spells CASSLGQGRNNEQFF. The CDR3 DNA follows: TGTGCCAGCAGCCTGGGACAGGGCAGGAACAATGAGCAGTTCTTC.

The chain carries TRBV6-2 or TRBV6-3 and TRBJ2-7; D is unresolved. This CDR3 has 14 residues. Trimming cost V 4 bases and J 2 bases, with 12 bases left between them. Germline lookup yields CDR1 MNHEY and CDR2 SVGEGT. The CDR3 loop reads CASSLSLGTYEQYF. The CDR3, as DNA: TGTGCCAGCAGTTTAAGTCTGGGTACCTACGAGCAGTACTTC.

This chain links TRBV5-1 with TRBJ1-1, with a tentative D call TRBD1 (6 bases). The CDR3 length is 17 residues. V lost 3 bases to trimming and J lost 0 bases, with 18 bases between them. CDR1 SGHRS and CDR2 YFSETQ come from the germline V gene. CDR3 bases: TGCGCCAGCAGCTCGGGGGGCCGTACAGGGTTGAACACTGAAGCTTTCTTT. Residues: CASSSGGRTGLNTEAFF.

J is TRBJ2-5 and V is TRBV6-5, with 8 bases lining up with TRBD2. The length of the CDR3 is 16 residues. J was trimmed by 1 base and V by 7 bases; bases with no gene match: 11. In germline, CDR1 is MNHEY, CDR2 SVGAGI. The CDR3 coding sequence is TGTGCCAGCACCCCCAACCGTCTAGCGGGCCAAGAGACCCAGTACTTC. Translated: CASTPNRLAGQETQYF.

Of note for this clonotype: Relative to the germline gene, one junction end is altered; a read error may explain this. The gene calls are TRBV2 and TRBJ1-4, with 7 bases matching TRBD1. There are 14 residues in the CDR3. Germline CDR1 SNHLY, CDR2 FYNNEI. This CDR3 is CASSRQGTSEKLFF. CDR3 bases: TGTGCCAGCAGTCGACAGGGAACTAGTGAAAAACTGTTTTTT. Combining the CDR3 with reference TRBV2 and TRBJ1-4 gives the whole variable domain EPEVTQTPSHQVTQMGQEVILRCVPISNHLYFYWYRQILGQKVEFLVSFYNNEISEKSEIFDDQFSVERPDGSNFTLKIRSTKLEDSAMYFCASSRQGTSEKLFFGSGTQLSVL.

V gene TRBV6-2 or TRBV6-3 combines with J gene TRBJ2-7; the match to TRBD2 covers 7 bases. CDR1 and CDR2 from the germline V gene are MNHEY and SVGEGT. V gave up 5 bases and J gave up 7 bases; unmatched junction bases: 11. This CDR3 region has 14 residues. The CDR3 DNA follows: TGTGCCAGCAGTCGCCTCGGGGGGAAGGTTGAGCAGTACTTC. Its protein product is CASSRLGGKVEQYF.

Only a few counts were recorded for this clonotype. V usage is TRBV6-9 and J usage is TRBJ1-2; 9 bases fit TRBD1. With 5 bases clipped from V and 8 bases from J, the junction kept 6 bases outside the gene matches. This CDR3 is built from 13 residues. CDR1 MNHGY and CDR2 SVAAGI come from the germline V gene. CDR3 nucleotides: TGTGCCAGCAGTCAGGACAGGGGATGGGGCTACACCTTC. Amino acid sequence: CASSQDRGWGYTF.

This clonotype has just a few counts. The chain links TRBV18 to TRBJ2-7; 7 nucleotides agree with TRBD2. This CDR3 comprises 15 residues. Unmatched junction bases numbered 9, after V lost 6 bases and J lost 1 base. Germline V gene data show CDR1 as KGHSH and CDR2 as LQKENI. The CDR3 bases are TGTGCCAGCTCTCAAAGCGGGGCCGGTTCCTACGAGCAGTACTTC. Its protein is CASSQSGAGSYEQYF.

This clonotype was detected only a few times. The rearrangement joins TRBV12-3 or TRBV12-4 to TRBJ2-5, with D unclear. The CDR3 spans 14 residues. V lost 4 bases, J lost 2 bases, and 11 bases lay in between. The CDR3, as DNA: TGTGCCAGCAGTTCCAGCCCCGAACAAGAGACCCAGTACTTC. Its translation: CASSSSPEQETQYF.

This chain connects TRBV5-1 to TRBJ2-7; TRBD2 matches 8 bases. The CDR3 runs 14 residues. Germline V gene lookup returns CDR1 SGHRS and CDR2 YFSETQ. V was pared by 3 bases and J by 2 bases, with 4 bases of the junction left unmatched. The CDR3: CASSSGGETYEQYF. The CDR3 DNA sequence: TGCGCCAGCAGCTCGGGAGGGGAGACCTACGAGCAGTACTTC.

The sample holds a few counts of this clonotype. The chain employs TRBV19 and TRBJ1-4; no definite D call. Germline V CDR1 and CDR2: LNHDA, SQIVND (reference sequence). The V and J ends lost 9 bases and 0 bases respectively, with 8 bases between them. The CDR3 covers 13 residues. This CDR3 is CASRPATNEKLFF. DNA of the CDR3: TGTGCCAGCCGGCCTGCAACTAATGAAAAACTGTTTTTT.

This chain connects TRBV5-1 to TRBJ2-3; 7 positions agree with TRBD1. Germline CDR1 and CDR2: SGHRS and YFSETQ. The CDR3 extends over 14 amino acids. The V and J ends lost 6 bases and 5 bases, in that order; junction bases with no gene match: 9. The CDR3 coding sequence is TGCGCCAGCACCGGACGACAGGGAGAAGATACGCAGTATTTT. This sequence encodes CASTGRQGEDTQYF. Looking up the rest from reference TRBV5-1 and TRBJ2-3 gives the full variable domain: KAGVTQTPRYLIKTRGQQVTLSCSPISGHRSVSWYQQTPGQGLQFLFEYFSETQRNKGNFPGRFSGRQFSNSRSEMNVSTLELGDSALYLCASTGRQGEDTQYFGPGTRLTVL.

Only a few counts were recorded for this clonotype. The rearrangement joins TRBV5-1 to TRBJ1-1; D is perhaps TRBD1 (5 bases). The CDR3 extends over 14 amino acids. The V gene's germline CDR1 is SGHRS and CDR2 YFSETQ. Trimming shortened V by 5 bases and J by 3 bases, and 14 bases separated the two germline ends. CDR3 in DNA: TGCGCCAGCAGTCGGGGGGGACGGGACACTGAAGCTTTCTTT. The encoded protein is CASSRGGRDTEAFF.

Here the CDR3 reads CASSSRDKQKNIQYF. Written as DNA, the CDR3 is TGTGCCAGCAGCTCCCGGGACAAACAAAAAAACATTCAGTACTTC. V gene TRBV3-1 combines with J gene TRBJ2-4, with a possible D match to TRBD1 (6 bases). V was trimmed by 5 bases and J by 4 bases, leaving 15 bases between them. The CDR3 spans 15 residues. Germline V CDR1 and CDR2: LGHDT, YNNKEL (reference sequence).

The chain is built from TRBV18 and TRBJ2-7, with D possibly TRBD1 on 6 matching bases. The CDR3 length is 14 residues. CDR1 is KGHSH, CDR2 LQKENI, per germline. Trimming shortened V by 2 bases and J by 5 bases, and 13 bases separated the two germline ends. CDR3 residues: CASSPKQGAHEQYF. The CDR3, as DNA: TGTGCCAGCTCACCAAAACAGGGCGCCCACGAGCAGTACTTC.

The genes are TRBV6-2 or TRBV6-3 and TRBJ2-2, with D uncertain. The CDR3 is 12 residues long. V dropped 4 bases and J dropped 4 bases, with 4 bases sitting between them. Germline loops: CDR1 MNHEY, CDR2 SVGEGT. CDR3 in DNA: TGTGCCAGCAGTTTGGCCACCGGGGAGCTGTTTTTT. Amino acids: CASSLATGELFF.